A selection of T cell receptor beta chains follows, all from one sample in a study of shared clonotypes between healthy human individuals. Sequencing used immunoSEQ multiplex PCR; TCRdb keeps in-frame clones, though not all of them. The sample shows over 2,000,000 clones, around 93% of them seen only once. The sequencing sample was made of naive CD8+ T cells from PBMCs. The receptors stem from a man in his late teens or twenties in good health. Some clones in this sample may be carry-over from other donors' samples. The CDR3 runs from the conserved cysteine through the conserved F or W. Fields, in order: D gene, clone size, CDR3 length, J gene, V gene, CDR3 protein, CDR3 DNA. D genes are given only for firm matches. The listing skips clone size in some rows; elsewhere it reads once, few, many or a size class.

. | . | 11 | TRBJ2-7 | TRBV29-1 | CSVDGLYEQYF | TGCAGCGTTGACGGACTCTACGAGCAGTACTTC
. | . | 15 | TRBJ2-2 | TRBV19 | CACTLGTGVTGELFF | .
. | . | 14 | TRBJ2-7 | TRBV27 | CASSPGLNPYEQYF | TGTGCCAGCAGCCCGGGACTGAACCCCTACGAGCAGTACTTC
TRBD2 | . | 14 | TRBJ2-5 | TRBV7-9 | CASSTGTSGETLHF | TGTGCCAGCAGCACTGGGACTAGCGGGGAGACCCTGCACTTC
TRBD2 | . | 15 | TRBJ2-3 | TRBV5-1 | CASTPWGGDTDTQYF | TGCGCCAGCACCCCTTGGGGGGGGGACACAGATACGCAGTATTTT
TRBD2 | . | 15 | TRBJ2-3 | TRBV2 | CASRLAGAFTDTQYF | TGTGCCAGCAGGCTAGCGGGAGCCTTTACAGATACGCAGTATTTT
. | . | 12 | TRBJ2-7 | TRBV6-4 | CPNRVEAYEQYF | TGTCCGAACAGGGTCGAGGCCTACGAGCAGTACTTC
. | . | 13 | TRBJ2-1 | TRBV11-3 | CASSPRSYNEQFF | TGTGCCAGCAGTCCCCGGAGTTACAATGAGCAGTTCTTC
TRBD1 | . | 15 | TRBJ2-7 | TRBV11-2 | CASSSYRGGYYEQYF | TGTGCCAGCAGCTCGTACAGGGGTGGTTACTACGAGCAGTACTTC
. | . | 12 | TRBJ2-1 | TRBV27 | CASSFGVNEQFF | TGTGCCAGCAGTTTCGGAGTTAATGAGCAGTTCTTC
TRBD2 | . | 16 | TRBJ2-1 | TRBV14 | CASSLNLAGVGNEQFF | TGTGCCAGCAGCCTTAACCTAGCGGGAGTCGGGAATGAGCAGTTCTTC
TRBD1 | . | 15 | TRBJ1-2 | TRBV10-3 | CATLSPETGRYGYTF | TGTGCCACCCTAAGCCCCGAGACAGGGCGCTATGGCTACACCTTC
TRBD2 | . | 15 | TRBJ2-7 | TRBV7-9 | CASSPSGRMSYEQYF | TGTGCCAGCAGCCCTAGCGGGAGGATGTCCTACGAGCAGTACTTC
TRBD1 | . | 15 | TRBJ2-7 | TRBV7-9 | CASSPGQGAGYEQYF | TGTGCCAGCAGCCCGGGACAGGGGGCCGGGTACGAGCAGTACTTC
. | . | 14 | TRBJ2-3 | TRBV27 | CASSPGSGSDTQYF | TGTGCCAGCAGCCCGGGGAGCGGGTCAGATACGCAGTATTTT
. | . | 10 | TRBJ1-5 | TRBV5-1 | CAGANQPQHF | TGCGCGGGAGCCAATCAGCCCCAGCATTTT
. | . | 13 | TRBJ2-7 | TRBV27 | CASSLTGTYEQYF | TGTGCCAGCAGTTTGACCGGCACCTACGAGCAGTACTTC
TRBD1 | . | 13 | TRBJ2-1 | TRBV9 | CASSAGGRNEQFF | TGTGCCAGCAGCGCAGGGGGTAGGAATGAGCAGTTCTTC
TRBD1 | . | 14 | TRBJ2-1 | TRBV15 | CATSRAGTGNEQFF | TGTGCCACCAGCAGAGCCGGGACAGGGAATGAGCAGTTCTTC
. | few | 13 | TRBJ2-5 | TRBV7-9 | CASSLALMETQYF | TGTGCCAGCAGCTTAGCCCTCATGGAGACCCAGTACTTC
. | . | 14 | TRBJ2-7 | TRBV9 | CASSVAASPYEQYF | TGTGCCAGCAGCGTAGCCGCGAGCCCTTACGAGCAGTACTTC
. | . | 14 | TRBJ2-5 | TRBV6-5 | CASSQPTGDETQYF | TGTGCCAGCAGCCAACCGACAGGAGACGAGACCCAGTACTTC
TRBD2 | . | 14 | TRBJ2-7 | TRBV5-1 | CASSWSGSSYEQYF | TGCGCCAGCAGCTGGAGCGGGAGTTCCTACGAGCAGTACTTC
TRBD1 | . | 17 | TRBJ1-2 | TRBV28 | CASSFYGTGSIRGGYTF | TGTGCCAGCAGTTTTTACGGGACAGGGTCCATCCGTGGTGGCTACACCTTC
. | . | 19 | TRBJ1-3 | TRBV7-9 | CASSLGGLRGIGSGNTIYF | TGTGCCAGCAGCTTAGGAGGTCTGCGGGGGATTGGGTCTGGAAACACCATATATTTT
. | . | 15 | TRBJ2-4 | TRBV5-1 | CASSLETPRGNIQYF | TGCGCCAGCAGCTTGGAAACTCCCCGCGGGAACATTCAGTACTTC
TRBD2 | . | 14 | TRBJ2-5 | TRBV19 | CASKASGAGETQYF | TGTGCCAGTAAGGCTAGCGGGGCGGGGGAGACCCAGTACTTC
TRBD1 | . | 19 | TRBJ2-1 | TRBV5-8 | CASSFTWDRGYSSYNEQFF | TGTGCCAGCAGCTTTACGTGGGACAGGGGATATAGCTCCTACAATGAGCAGTTCTTC
TRBD2 | . | 12 | TRBJ2-1 | TRBV7-9 | CASSGREGEQFF | TGTGCGAGCAGTGGGCGGGAGGGCGAGCAGTTCTTC